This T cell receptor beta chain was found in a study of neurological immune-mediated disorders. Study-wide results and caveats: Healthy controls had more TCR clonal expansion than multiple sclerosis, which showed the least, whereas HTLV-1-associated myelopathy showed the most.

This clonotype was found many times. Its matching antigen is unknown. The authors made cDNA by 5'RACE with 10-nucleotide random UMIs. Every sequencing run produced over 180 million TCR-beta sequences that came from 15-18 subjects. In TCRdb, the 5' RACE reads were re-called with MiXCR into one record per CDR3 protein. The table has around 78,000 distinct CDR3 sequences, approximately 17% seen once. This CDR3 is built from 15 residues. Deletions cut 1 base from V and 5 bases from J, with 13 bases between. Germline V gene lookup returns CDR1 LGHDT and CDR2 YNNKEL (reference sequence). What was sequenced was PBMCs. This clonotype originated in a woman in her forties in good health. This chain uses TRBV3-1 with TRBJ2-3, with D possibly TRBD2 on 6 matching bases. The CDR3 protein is CASSQGGVVEDTQYF. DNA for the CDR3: TGTGCCAGCAGCCAAGGCGGGGTAGTGGAAGATACGCAGTATTTT.